The rows below give T cell receptor beta chains drawn from one sample of a study of blood T cell repertoires in COVID-19. Profiled with immunoSEQ multiplex PCR; TCRdb holds only in-frame clones, not every one. This table holds about 270,000 clones, 88% found once. The material sequenced was PBMCs or T cells enriched from blood (not recorded which). These receptor sequences come from a woman between 50 and 59 years old who had recovered from COVID-19. Both conserved end residues are part of each CDR3. A D gene is named only where the DNA matches it firmly. Some rows have no size entry. The others give once, few or many, or a class for an expanded clone.

-,TRBD2,TRBJ2-5,TRBV7-9,CASSENRLAQETQYF,TGTGCCAGCAGCGAGAACCGACTAGCCCAAGAGACCCAGTACTTC
once,TRBD2,TRBJ2-7,TRBV7-6,CASSHTSGSSYEQYF,TGTGCCAGCAGTCATACTAGCGGGAGCTCCTACGAGCAGTACTTC
-,-,TRBJ1-2,TRBV6-4,CASSDYYGRYGYTF,TGTGCCAGCAGTGACTATTACGGGAGGTATGGCTACACCTTC
-,-,TRBJ2-1,TRBV7-6,CASSPPGTQASYNEQFF,TGTGCCAGCAGCCCCCCCGGGACACAAGCTTCCTACAATGAGCAGTTCTTC
-,-,TRBJ2-3,TRBV7-2,CASSPQGTTADTQYF,TGTGCCAGCAGCCCGCAGGGTACAACTGCAGATACGCAGTATTTT
-,TRBD1,TRBJ2-7,TRBV29-1,CSVETVGTEAYEQYF,TGCAGCGTTGAGACGGTGGGGACAGAAGCCTACGAGCAGTACTTC
-,-,TRBJ2-7,TRBV21-1,CASCGYGTGGLPPYEQYF,TGTGCCAGCTGCGGTTACGGGACAGGGGGCCTCCCGCCCTACGAGCAGTACTTC
-,-,TRBJ2-3,TRBV13,CASSLSGQGPGGLGDTQYF,TGTGCCAGCAGCTTAAGTGGTCAGGGGCCGGGGGGCCTTGGAGATACGCAGTATTTT
-,-,TRBJ1-5,TRBV28,CASSFQINQPQHF,TGTGCCAGCAGTTTCCAGATCAATCAGCCCCAGCATTTT
-,-,TRBJ1-4,TRBV6-1,CASSEARASRTNEKLFF,TGTGCCAGCAGTGAAGCGCGGGCGAGTCGGACTAATGAAAAACTGTTTTTT
-,TRBD1,TRBJ1-1,TRBV29-1,CSVVRGPTEAFF,TGCAGCGTTGTAAGGGGGCCCACTGAAGCTTTCTTT
once,-,TRBJ2-7,TRBV10-3,CAISESERISYEQYF,TGTGCCATCAGTGAGTCTGAGAGAATTTCCTACGAGCAGTACTTC
-,-,TRBJ1-6,TRBV27,CASSSETQGQNSPLHF,TGTGCCAGCAGTTCAGAGACGCAGGGCCAGAATTCACCCCTCCACTTT
-,-,TRBJ1-1,TRBV7-2,CASSFSQNTEAFF,TGTGCCAGCAGCTTTTCCCAGAACACTGAAGCTTTCTTT
once,-,TRBJ1-4,TRBV4-3,CASSQGVRAGEKLFF,TGCGCCAGCAGCCAAGGAGTCAGGGCTGGGGAAAAACTGTTTTTT
-,-,TRBJ2-5,TRBV11-1,CASSLGWGVGETQYF,TGTGCCAGCAGCTTAGGTTGGGGGGTTGGAGAGACCCAGTACTTC
-,TRBD2,TRBJ2-5,TRBV3-1/TRBV3-2,CASSSTSGSQTQYF,TGTGCCAGCAGCTCGACTAGCGGGAGTCAGACCCAGTACTTC
once,TRBD1,TRBJ2-7,TRBV25-1,CASTRGQGTYEQYF,TGTGCCAGCACCAGGGGACAGGGGACATACGAGCAGTACTTC
-,TRBD2,TRBJ2-1,TRBV11-2,CASSLVASGRRSYEQFF,TGTGCCAGCAGCTTAGTGGCTAGCGGGAGGAGATCGTATGAGCAGTTCTTC
-,-,TRBJ2-3,TRBV5-6,CASSLAAAASTDTQYF,TGTGCCAGCAGCTTGGCCGCAGCGGCCAGCACAGATACGCAGTATTTT
-,-,TRBJ1-1,TRBV29-1,CSVLSTVEAFF,TGCAGCGTCCTCTCGACAGTTGAAGCTTTCTTT
-,TRBD2,TRBJ2-7,TRBV10-3,CAISDPSGSSYEQYF,TGTGCCATCAGTGACCCTAGCGGGAGCTCCTACGAGCAGTACTTC
once,TRBD1,TRBJ1-2,TRBV6-5,CASRQGQGQGYTF,TGTGCCAGCAGGCAGGGACAGGGTCAAGGCTACACCTTC
-,TRBD1,TRBJ1-6,TRBV30,CAWTGQYNSPLHF,TGTGCCTGGACGGGACAGTATAATTCACCCCTCCACTTT
-,TRBD2,TRBJ2-3,TRBV7-3,CASSPGGAGVTNTQYF,TGTGCCAGCAGCCCCGGGGGGGCGGGAGTAACAAATACGCAGTATTTT
few,-,TRBJ2-2,TRBV7-9,CASSLDSNTGELFF,TGTGCCAGCAGCTTAGACAGTAACACCGGGGAGCTGTTTTTT
once,-,TRBJ2-5,TRBV5-6,CASSLRGNQGETQYF,TGTGCCAGCAGCTTAAGAGGAAATCAGGGAGAGACCCAGTACTTC
-,-,TRBJ1-4,TRBV30,CAWSVRVINEKLFF,TGTGCCTGGAGTGTACGGGTTATTAATGAAAAACTGTTTTTT
once,-,TRBJ2-6,TRBV9,CASGEPSGANVLTF,TGTGCCAGCGGAGAGCCTTCTGGGGCCAACGTCCTGACTTTC
-,-,TRBJ1-3,TRBV11-3,CASSLGSGNTIYF,TGTGCCAGCAGCTTAGGGAGTGGAAACACCATATATTTT
-,-,TRBJ2-7,TRBV2,CASSVENDSYEQYF,TGTGCCAGCAGTGTGGAGAACGACTCCTACGAGCAGTACTTC
-,-,TRBJ2-2,TRBV7-3,CASSLISDTGELFF,TGTGCCAGCAGCTTAATTAGTGACACCGGGGAGCTGTTTTTT
-,TRBD1,TRBJ1-2,TRBV30,CAWSVPGGGYGYTF,TGTGCCTGGAGTGTACCAGGGGGCGGCTATGGCTACACCTTC
-,TRBD1,TRBJ2-7,TRBV5-1,CASSLDRTGGEQYF,TGCGCCAGCAGCTTGGATAGGACAGGGGGCGAGCAGTACTTC
-,-,TRBJ2-7,TRBV7-9,CASSLRLGPWEQYF,TGTGCCAGCAGCTTAAGACTGGGGCCCTGGGAGCAGTACTTC
-,TRBD2,TRBJ2-7,TRBV9,CASSVTAGTSGTEQYF,TGTGCCAGCAGCGTTACGGCCGGGACTAGCGGGACCGAGCAGTACTTC
-,-,TRBJ1-1,TRBV15,CATSRYTGPLNTEAFF,TGTGCCACCAGCAGATATACAGGGCCTTTGAACACTGAAGCTTTCTTT
-,-,TRBJ1-4,TRBV4-3,CASSQAPSGGVTNEKLFF,TGCGCCAGCAGCCAAGCCCCCTCCGGAGGGGTAACTAATGAAAAACTGTTTTTT
-,-,TRBJ2-3,TRBV5-1,CASSLVALDTQYF,TGCGCCAGCAGCTTGGTAGCTTTGGATACGCAGTATTTT
-,TRBD2,TRBJ2-1,TRBV10-3,CAISGSGNYNEQFF,TGTGCCATCAGTGGTAGCGGGAACTACAATGAGCAGTTCTTC
-,TRBD2,TRBJ2-7,TRBV25-1,CASSDSLAGGESYEQYF,TGTGCCAGCAGTGACTCCTTAGCGGGAGGAGAGTCCTACGAGCAGTACTTC
-,-,TRBJ1-2,TRBV28,CASSFAALDGYTF,TGTGCCAGCAGTTTTGCTGCGCTGGATGGCTACACCTTC
-,-,TRBJ2-1,TRBV7-2,CASSHDNRVNEQFF,TGTGCCAGCAGCCACGACAACAGGGTTAATGAGCAGTTCTTC
-,-,TRBJ1-5,TRBV18,CASSPQGVGPNQPQHF,TGTGCCAGCTCACCACAAGGGGTAGGCCCCAATCAGCCCCAGCATTTT
-,-,TRBJ1-1,TRBV18,CASSPQGVVTEAFF,TGTGCCAGCTCACCACAGGGGGTTGTTACTGAAGCTTTCTTT
-,-,TRBJ2-3,TRBV6-5,CASSRGMTDTQYF,TGTGCCAGTTCTCGAGGGATGACAGATACGCAGTATTTT
once,-,TRBJ2-5,TRBV7-8,CASSRDRGSHQETQYF,TGTGCCAGCAGCCGAGACCGAGGAAGTCACCAAGAGACCCAGTACTTC
-,TRBD1,TRBJ2-5,TRBV28,CASRRPTGGVETQYF,TGTGCCAGCAGGCGGCCGACAGGGGGCGTTGAGACCCAGTACTTC
-,-,TRBJ1-1,TRBV6-2/TRBV6-3,CASSYSTSRGNTEAFF,TGTGCCAGCAGTTACTCGACTTCTCGGGGAAACACTGAAGCTTTCTTT
-,-,TRBJ1-6,TRBV5-1,CASSSSINSPLHF,TGCGCCAGCAGCTCGAGCATTAATTCACCCCTCCACTTT